This T cell receptor (beta chain) stems from a study of blood T cell repertoires in COVID-19. As for the study in general: PBMCs, B-cell-depleted T cells, or T cells provided the cDNA or gDNA that made up the material.

This CDR3 is built from 10 residues. Trimming took off 8 bases at V and 7 bases at J, with 8 bases between the two ends. The V gene's germline CDR1 is ENHRY and CDR2 SYGVKD. Authors' processing steps: How many nucleated cells were present was estimated from reference gene primer amplification. The repertoire was sequenced with immunoSEQ multiplex PCR; TCRdb's copy has only in-frame clones and lacks some. That table is the source of V, J and clone size, and D and trimming were worked out from the DNA. The sample has approximately 270,000 clones; around 84% are singletons. Individuals aged roughly 18 to 100 years were recruited from fewer than 30 US areas.

The material sequenced was PBMCs or T cells enriched from blood (not recorded which). The clonotype comes from a man in his forties who had recovered from COVID-19. The chain has TRBV10-3 and TRBJ1-1; D is unclear. CDR3 residues: CAIGEHEAFF. The CDR3 nucleotides are TGTGCCATCGGGGAGCATGAAGCTTTCTTT.